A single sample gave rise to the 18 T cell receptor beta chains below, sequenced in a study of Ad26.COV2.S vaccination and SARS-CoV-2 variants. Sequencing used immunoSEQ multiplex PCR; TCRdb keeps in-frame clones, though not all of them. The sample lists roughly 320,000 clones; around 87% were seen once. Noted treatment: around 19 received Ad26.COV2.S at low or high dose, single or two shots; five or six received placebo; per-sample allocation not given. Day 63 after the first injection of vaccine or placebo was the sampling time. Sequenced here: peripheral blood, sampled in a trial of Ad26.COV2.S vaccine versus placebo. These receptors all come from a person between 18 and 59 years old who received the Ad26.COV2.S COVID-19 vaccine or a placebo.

CDR3 in amino acids: CASTPGRNTEAFF. CDR3 DNA: TGTGCCAGCACCCCAGGTAGGAACACTGAAGCTTTCTTT. The gene calls are TRBV6-6 and TRBJ1-1; D is undetermined. V lost 7 bases and J lost 1, with 10 bases in between. Per germline, CDR1 MNHNY and CDR2 SVGAGI (reference sequence). The CDR3 contains 13 residues.

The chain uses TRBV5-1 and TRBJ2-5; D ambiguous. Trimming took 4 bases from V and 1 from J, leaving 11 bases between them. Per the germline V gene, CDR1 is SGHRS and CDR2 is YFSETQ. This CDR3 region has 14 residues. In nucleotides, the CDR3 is TGCGCCAGCAGCACCCTAGGGCTCCAAGAGACCCAGTACTTC. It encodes CASSTLGLQETQYF.

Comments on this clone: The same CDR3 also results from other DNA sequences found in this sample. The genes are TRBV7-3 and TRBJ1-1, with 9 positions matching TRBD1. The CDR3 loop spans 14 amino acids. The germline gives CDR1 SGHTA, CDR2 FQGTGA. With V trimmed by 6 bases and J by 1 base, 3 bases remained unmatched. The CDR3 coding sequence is TGTGCCAGCAGTTTGGGACAGGGGAACACTGAAGCTTTCTTT. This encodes CASSLGQGNTEAFF.

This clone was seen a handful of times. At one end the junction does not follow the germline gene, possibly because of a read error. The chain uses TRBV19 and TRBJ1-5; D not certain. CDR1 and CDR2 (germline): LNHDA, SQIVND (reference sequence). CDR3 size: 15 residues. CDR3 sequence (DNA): TGTGCCAGTAGTCTAGAGACCCACAAAGGGCAGCCCCAGCATTTT. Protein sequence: CASSLETHKGQPQHF.

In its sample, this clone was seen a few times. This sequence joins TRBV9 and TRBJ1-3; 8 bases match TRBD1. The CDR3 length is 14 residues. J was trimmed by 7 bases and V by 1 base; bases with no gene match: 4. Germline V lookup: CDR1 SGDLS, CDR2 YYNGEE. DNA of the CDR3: TGTGCCAGCAGCGTACAGGGGGCCTTTAACACCATATATTTT. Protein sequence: CASSVQGAFNTIYF.

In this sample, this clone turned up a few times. The CDR3 bases are TGTGCCAGCAGCGTGGGACATCTATACGAGCAGTACTTC. The encoded protein is CASSVGHLYEQYF. The gene calls are TRBV11-2 and TRBJ2-7; possible D gene TRBD1, 6 bases. This CDR3 spans 13 amino acids. CDR1 and CDR2 from the germline V gene are SGHAT and FQNNGV. V was cut by 5 bases and J by 4 bases, with 12 bases left in between.

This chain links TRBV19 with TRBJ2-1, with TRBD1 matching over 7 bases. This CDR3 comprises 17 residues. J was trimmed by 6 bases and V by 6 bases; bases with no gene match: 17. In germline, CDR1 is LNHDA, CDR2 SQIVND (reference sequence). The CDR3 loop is CASSLPATGQRSNEQFF. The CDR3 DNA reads TGTGCCAGTAGCCTTCCGGCTACGGGACAGAGGAGCAATGAGCAGTTCTTC.

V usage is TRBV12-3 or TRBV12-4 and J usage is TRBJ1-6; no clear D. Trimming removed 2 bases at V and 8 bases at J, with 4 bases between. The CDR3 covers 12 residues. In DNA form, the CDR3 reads TGTGCCAGCAGTTTACGGCATTCACCCCTCCACTTT. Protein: CASSLRHSPLHF.

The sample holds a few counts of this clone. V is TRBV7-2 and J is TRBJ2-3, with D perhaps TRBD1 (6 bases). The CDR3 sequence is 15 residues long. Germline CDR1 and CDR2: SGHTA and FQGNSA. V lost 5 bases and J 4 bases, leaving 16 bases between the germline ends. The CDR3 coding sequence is TGTGCCAGCAGCGAGATTTCACAGGGAGCAGATACGCAGTATTTT. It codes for CASSEISQGADTQYF. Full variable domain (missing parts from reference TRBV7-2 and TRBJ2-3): GAGVSQSPSNKVTEKGKDVELRCDPISGHTALYWYRQSLGQGLEFLIYFQGNSAPDKSGLPSDRFSAERTGGSVSTLTIQRTQQEDSAVYLCASSEISQGADTQYFGPGTRLTVL.

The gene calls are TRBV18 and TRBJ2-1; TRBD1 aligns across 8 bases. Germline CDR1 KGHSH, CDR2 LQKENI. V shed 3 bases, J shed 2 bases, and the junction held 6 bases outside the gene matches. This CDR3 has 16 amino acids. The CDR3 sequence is CASSPSSGGAYNEQFF. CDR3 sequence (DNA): TGTGCCAGCTCACCCTCTTCAGGGGGCGCCTACAATGAGCAGTTCTTC. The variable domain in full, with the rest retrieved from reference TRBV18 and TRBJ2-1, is NAGVMQNPRHLVRRRGQEARLRCSPMKGHSHVYWYRQLPEEGLKFMVYLQKENIIDESGMPKERFSAEFPKEGPSILRIQQVVRGDSAAYFCASSPSSGGAYNEQFFGPGTRLTVL.

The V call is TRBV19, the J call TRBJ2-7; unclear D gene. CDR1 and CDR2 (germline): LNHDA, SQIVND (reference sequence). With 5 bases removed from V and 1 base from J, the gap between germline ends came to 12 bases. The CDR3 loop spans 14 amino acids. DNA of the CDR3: TGTGCCAGTAGTCCCCTAAGGCGGTCCTACGAGCAGTACTTC. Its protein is CASSPLRRSYEQYF.

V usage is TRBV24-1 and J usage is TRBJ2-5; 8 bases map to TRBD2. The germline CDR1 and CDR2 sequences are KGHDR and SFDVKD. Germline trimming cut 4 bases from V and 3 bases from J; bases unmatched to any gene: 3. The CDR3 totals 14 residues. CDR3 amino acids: CATSEPAGEETQYF. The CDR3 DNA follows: TGTGCCACCAGTGAGCCAGCGGGGGAAGAGACCCAGTACTTC.

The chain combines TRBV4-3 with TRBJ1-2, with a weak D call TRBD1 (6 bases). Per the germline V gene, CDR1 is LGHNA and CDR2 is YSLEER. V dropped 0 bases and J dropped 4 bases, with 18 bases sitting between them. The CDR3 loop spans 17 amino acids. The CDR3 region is CASSQDRLNREGYGYTF. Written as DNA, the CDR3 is TGCGCCAGCAGCCAAGATCGCCTGAACAGGGAGGGCTATGGCTACACCTTC.

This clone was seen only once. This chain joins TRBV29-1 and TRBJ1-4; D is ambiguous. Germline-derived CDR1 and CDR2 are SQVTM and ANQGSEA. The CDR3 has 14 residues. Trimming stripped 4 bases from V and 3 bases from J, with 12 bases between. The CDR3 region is CSVGADGSNEKLFF. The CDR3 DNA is TGCAGCGTTGGGGCAGACGGTTCTAATGAAAAACTGTTTTTT.

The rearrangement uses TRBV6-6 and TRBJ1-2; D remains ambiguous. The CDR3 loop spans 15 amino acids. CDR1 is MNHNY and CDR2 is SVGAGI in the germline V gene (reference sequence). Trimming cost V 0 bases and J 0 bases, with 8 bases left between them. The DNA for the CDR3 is TGTGCCAGCAGTTACTCCAGAGAAGCTAACTATGGCTACACCTTC. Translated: CASSYSREANYGYTF.

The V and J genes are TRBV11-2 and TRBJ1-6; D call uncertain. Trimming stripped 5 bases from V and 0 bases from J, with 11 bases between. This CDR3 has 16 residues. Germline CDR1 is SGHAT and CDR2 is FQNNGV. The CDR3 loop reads CASSPRPSSYNSPLHF. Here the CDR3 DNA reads TGTGCCAGCAGCCCTCGACCGAGCTCCTATAATTCACCCCTCCACTTT.

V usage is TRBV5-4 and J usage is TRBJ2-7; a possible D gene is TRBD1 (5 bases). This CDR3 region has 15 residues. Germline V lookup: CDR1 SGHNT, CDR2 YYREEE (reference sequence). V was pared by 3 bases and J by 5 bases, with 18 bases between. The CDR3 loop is CASSSLSQGVHEQYF. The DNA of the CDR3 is TGTGCCAGCAGCTCGCTATCTCAGGGCGTCCACGAGCAGTACTTC.

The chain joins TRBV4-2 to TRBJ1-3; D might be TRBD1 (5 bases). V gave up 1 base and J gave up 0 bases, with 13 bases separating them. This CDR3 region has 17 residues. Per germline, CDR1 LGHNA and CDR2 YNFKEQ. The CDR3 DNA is TGTGCCAGCAGCCAAGCGGGGGTTATCACCTCTGGAAACACCATATATTTT. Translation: CASSQAGVITSGNTIYF.